The 16 T cell receptor beta chains below come from one sample, sequenced in a study of T cell repertoires in cytomegalovirus infection. MiXCR, run by TCRdb on the reads, gives a single entry per CDR3 protein. This sample has 150,000 to 200,000 distinct CDR3 sequences, with around 15% found just once. Sequenced material: PBMCs. The source is a human donor in good health (CMV status not recorded). Some clones in this sample may be carry-over from other donors' samples.

This clonotype was detected many times. J is TRBJ1-5 and V is TRBV28; 7 bases are shared with TRBD1. Germline V lookup: CDR1 MDHEN, CDR2 SYDVKM. CDR3 length: 15 amino acids. V shed 2 bases and J 7 bases; nucleotides not matched to a gene: 8. CDR3 sequence (DNA): TGTGCCAGCAGTTTAAACAGGGGATCAGGACAGCCCCAGCATTTT. Translation: CASSLNRGSGQPQHF.

This clonotype was detected many times. This CDR3 is CASSLPDLVDYGYTF. For the CDR3, the DNA is TGTGCCAGCAGCTTACCTGATTTGGTTGACTATGGCTACACCTTC. The chain links TRBV7-2 to TRBJ1-2; D not certain. The CDR3 contains 15 residues. Trimming shortened V by 2 bases and J by 3 bases, and 13 bases separated the two germline ends. The germline CDR1 and CDR2 sequences are SGHTA and FQGNSA. Variable domain in full (rest from reference TRBV7-2 and TRBJ1-2): GAGVSQSPSNKVTEKGKDVELRCDPISGHTALYWYRQSLGQGLEFLIYFQGNSAPDKSGLPSDRFSAERTGGSVSTLTIQRTQQEDSAVYLCASSLPDLVDYGYTFGSGTRLTVV.

This clonotype was seen at least ten times. The rearrangement joins TRBV6-2 or TRBV6-3 to TRBJ2-1; the match to TRBD2 covers 12 bases. Germline V CDR1 and CDR2: MNHEY, SVGEGT. Unmatched junction bases numbered 25, after V lost 0 bases and J lost 7 bases. This CDR3 is 23 amino acids long. CDR3 in amino acids: CASSYSITRDRGASGRALNEQFF. The CDR3 nucleotides read TGTGCCAGCAGTTACTCGATCACCCGGGACAGGGGAGCTAGCGGGAGGGCTTTGAATGAGCAGTTCTTC.

This chain uses TRBV29-1 with TRBJ2-7; 9 nucleotides align to TRBD2. J was trimmed by 0 bases and V by 2 bases; bases with no gene match: 5. The CDR3 covers 15 residues. Germline V CDR1 and CDR2: SQVTM, ANQGSEA. CDR3 region: CSVERQREDSYEQYF. The DNA for the CDR3 is TGCAGCGTTGAACGCCAGCGGGAGGACTCCTACGAGCAGTACTTC.

In its sample, this clonotype was seen a few times. The rearrangement joins TRBV28 to TRBJ1-5; tentatively, D is TRBD1 (6 bases). In germline, CDR1 is MDHEN, CDR2 SYDVKM. This CDR3 spans 15 amino acids. With 7 bases removed from V and 0 bases from J, the gap between germline ends came to 13 bases. The CDR3 DNA follows: TGTGCCAGCAAGCAGGGGAGTGTTAGCAATCAGCCCCAGCATTTT. The encoded protein is CASKQGSVSNQPQHF.

This clonotype was recorded at least ten times. This chain uses TRBV20-1 with TRBJ2-5; D is undetermined. The CDR3 runs to 11 residues. CDR1 and CDR2 (germline): DFQATT, SNEGSKA (reference sequence). V shed 1 base and J shed 3 bases, with 3 bases lying between them. The CDR3 sequence: CSARVKETQYF. The CDR3 DNA reads as TGCAGTGCTAGAGTAAAAGAGACCCAGTACTTC.

This clonotype was found a few times. DNA of the CDR3: TGTGCCTGGAGACTAGCGGCCCTATCCCCAGATACGCAGTATTTT. Protein sequence: CAWRLAALSPDTQYF. V and J are TRBV30 and TRBJ2-3; 8 bases match TRBD2. Trimming removed 3 bases from V and 4 bases from J; junction bases left unmatched: 9. The CDR3 has 15 amino acids. Germline CDR1 is GTSNPN and CDR2 is SVGIG (reference sequence).

The chain is built from TRBV14 and TRBJ1-2; 7 bases match TRBD1. Looked up from germline, CDR1 is SGHDN and CDR2 is FVKESK. Germline trimming cut 3 bases from V and 4 bases from J; bases unmatched to any gene: 5. The CDR3 spans 14 residues. CDR3 coding DNA: TGTGCCAGCAGCCATAAACAGGGGTCCTATGGCTACACCTTC. Its translation is CASSHKQGSYGYTF. The variable domain in full, with the rest retrieved from reference TRBV14 and TRBJ1-2, is EAGVTQFPSHSVIEKGQTVTLRCDPISGHDNLYWYRRVMGKEIKFLLHFVKESKQDESGMPNNRFLAERTGGTYSTLKVQPAELEDSGVYFCASSHKQGSYGYTFGSGTRLTVV.

This clonotype occurred a few times. The chain is built from TRBV2 and TRBJ2-3; 11 positions match TRBD2. Germline V gene data show CDR1 as SNHLY and CDR2 as FYNNEI. The junction had 6 bases not matched to a gene; V was cut back by 5 bases and J by 2 bases. The CDR3 length is 16 residues. The CDR3: CASSPGTSGFTDTQYF. CDR3 nucleotide sequence: TGTGCCAGCAGTCCCGGGACTAGCGGTTTCACAGATACGCAGTATTTT.

A word on this clonotype: Mismatch with germline at one junction end may stem from a read error. The chain employs TRBV11-2 and TRBJ1-1; D gene uncertain. CDR1 is SGHAT, CDR2 FQNNGV, per germline. CDR3 size: 13 residues. CDR3: CASSLEENTEAGF. For the CDR3, the DNA is TGTGCCAGCAGCTTAGAGGAGAACACTGAAGCTGGCTTT.

This clonotype was seen ten or more times. The chain employs TRBV7-2 and TRBJ1-1; D is unresolved. Per germline, CDR1 SGHTA and CDR2 FQGNSA. The CDR3 has 12 amino acids. V was cut by 6 bases and J by 1 base, with 6 bases left in between. Written as DNA, the CDR3 is TGTGCCAGCAGGGACCCGAACACTGAAGCTTTCTTT. This sequence encodes CASRDPNTEAFF.

The chain carries TRBV15 and TRBJ1-4; no clear D gene. Germline-derived CDR1 and CDR2 are LNHNV and YYDKDF (reference sequence). There are 15 residues in the CDR3. V lost 2 bases to trimming and J lost 6 bases, with 13 bases between them. As DNA, the CDR3 is TGTGCCACCAGCAGACCGGGATCCTCGGATGAAAAACTGTTTTTT. Translating gives CATSRPGSSDEKLFF.

V is TRBV7-9 and J is TRBJ2-7; D possibly uses TRBD1 or TRBD2 (6 bases each). CDR3 length: 14 amino acids. Per the germline V gene, CDR1 is SEHNR and CDR2 is FQNEAQ (reference sequence). Trimming pared 4 bases from V and 6 bases from J, leaving 16 bases between. CDR3 in amino acids: CASSSLQGGGEQYF. The CDR3 bases are TGTGCCAGCAGCTCCCTACAGGGAGGAGGCGAGCAGTACTTC.

The V call is TRBV14, the J call TRBJ2-7; tentative D call: TRBD1 (5 bases). Germline V lookup: CDR1 SGHDN, CDR2 FVKESK. This CDR3 comprises 12 residues. V was pared by 5 bases and J by 3 bases, with 8 bases between. CDR3 sequence reads: CASSIQGYEQYF. The CDR3 DNA reads TGTGCCAGCAGCATCCAGGGCTACGAGCAGTACTTC.

This clonotype has a handful of counts. The chain combines TRBV29-1 with TRBJ2-7, with a weak D call TRBD1 (5 bases). The germline V gene has CDR1 SQVTM and CDR2 ANQGSEA. This CDR3 has 12 amino acids. Trimming shortened V by 4 bases and J by 3 bases, and 10 bases separated the two germline ends. Here the CDR3 DNA reads TGCAGCGTTGGAGGAAGGGGCTACGAGCAGTACTTC. Protein product: CSVGGRGYEQYF.

The gene calls are TRBV12-3 or TRBV12-4 and TRBJ1-5; TRBD1 might be the D (5 bases). The CDR3 sequence is 15 residues long. Trimming took 7 bases from V and 7 from J, leaving 20 bases between them. The CDR3 here is CASTSEADEGQPQHF. In DNA, the CDR3 is TGTGCCAGCACCTCCGAGGCCGACGAGGGGCAGCCCCAGCATTTT.